This TCR beta chain is drawn from a study of T cell repertoires in cytomegalovirus infection. Study context: From public TCR beta signatures came an indication of both CMV infection and matching HLA type.

Overall study results and limits: HLA-C-restricted CMV-specific TCR beta clonotypes were dominant in the ex vivo response. The cumulative frequency of public TCR beta families distinguished individuals who carried CMV together with the relevant HLA.

As concerns this clonotype: Its antigen is undetermined.

CDR1 and CDR2 (germline): LNHDA, SQIVND (reference sequence). This CDR3 is 14 amino acids long. The V and J ends lost 4 bases and 3 bases, in that order; junction bases with no gene match: 6. MiXCR was run by TCRdb on the reads, yielding one entry per CDR3 protein. The sample yields 250,000 to 300,000 distinct CDR3 sequences, approximately 17% seen once. Sequencing used CD8+ T cells from PBMCs. The sequence was obtained from a human donor in good health (CMV status not recorded). Some clones in this sample may be carry-over from other donors' samples. The rearrangement joins TRBV19 to TRBJ2-7; 7 nucleotides align to TRBD2. The CDR3 DNA reads as TGTGCCAGTAGTACTTCGCTAGCGGACTACGAGCAGTACTTC. Amino acids: CASSTSLADYEQYF.